This T cell receptor beta chain was recovered during a study of Ad26.COV2.S vaccination and SARS-CoV-2 variants. Regarding the study as a whole: Possible underestimation of total T cell responses by the TCR breadth and depth analyses was noted.

The ends lost 6 bases at V and 4 bases at J; junction bases unmatched: 10. The CDR3 has 15 amino acids. Germline V gene lookup returns CDR1 MNHNY and CDR2 SVGAGI (reference sequence). Treatment in this sample: roughly 18 received Ad26.COV2.S at low or high dose, single or two shots; about 5 received placebo; per-sample allocation not given. Collection of samples fell on day 63 after the first vaccine or placebo injection. As to this clone: Its antigen is as yet unknown.

Only in-frame clones appear in the TCRdb table, and some are missing; sequencing was by immunoSEQ multiplex PCR. Altogether 300,000 to 400,000 clones are present, about 85% being singletons, with the ten largest covering around 5.8%. This clonotype originated in a person between 18 and 65 years old who received the Ad26.COV2.S COVID-19 vaccine or a placebo. The sample consisted of peripheral blood, taken in a trial of Ad26.COV2.S vaccine versus placebo. The chain joins TRBV6-6 to TRBJ2-5; 8 nucleotides match TRBD1. The CDR3 loop is CASSGGRGRVETQYF. The CDR3 DNA reads as TGTGCCAGCAGCGGGGGCAGGGGGCGCGTAGAGACCCAGTACTTC.